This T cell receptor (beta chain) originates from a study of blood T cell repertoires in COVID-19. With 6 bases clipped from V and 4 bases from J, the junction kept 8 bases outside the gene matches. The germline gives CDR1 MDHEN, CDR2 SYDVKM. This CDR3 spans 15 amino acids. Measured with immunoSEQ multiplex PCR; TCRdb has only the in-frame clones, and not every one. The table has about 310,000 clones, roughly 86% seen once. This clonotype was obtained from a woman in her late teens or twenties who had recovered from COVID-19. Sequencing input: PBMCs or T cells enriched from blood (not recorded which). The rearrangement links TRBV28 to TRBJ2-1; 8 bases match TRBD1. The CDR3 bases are TGTGCCAGCAGGTTCCCGGACAGGGCATACAATGAGCAGTTCTTC. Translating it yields CASRFPDRAYNEQFF.